Presented here are 31 T cell receptor beta chains from one specimen sequenced in a study of shared clonotypes between healthy human individuals. Assay: immunoSEQ multiplex PCR; the TCRdb copy retains only in-frame clones and omits some. The sample has about 2.2 million clones, more than 85% seen once. CD45RO-negative cells were positively selected for CCR7, leaving out terminally differentiated effector memory CD45RA+ cells. The sequenced sample consisted of naive CD8+ T cells from PBMCs. All receptors derive from a man younger than 35 in good health. Some clones in this sample may be carry-over from other donors' samples.

This chain connects TRBV4-3 to TRBJ2-5; 9 nucleotides line up with TRBD2. V was clipped by 3 bases and J by 1 base; unmatched bases: 12. The V gene's germline CDR1 is LGHNA and CDR2 YSLEER. The CDR3 is 18 amino acids. The CDR3 loop is CASSQRSSGGALQETQYF. The CDR3 nucleotides read TGCGCCAGCAGCCAGAGGAGTAGCGGGGGTGCTCTCCAAGAGACCCAGTACTTC.

The gene calls are TRBV29-1 and TRBJ2-7; possibly TRBD1 or TRBD2 for D (6 bases each). CDR3 length equals 14 residues. The germline V gene encodes CDR1 SQVTM and CDR2 ANQGSEA. The CDR3 reads CAAKGGIGAYEQYF. The CDR3 nucleotides read TGCGCCGCCAAGGGGGGCATAGGAGCCTACGAGCAGTACTTC.

J is TRBJ2-7 and V is TRBV4-3; 13 positions match TRBD2. The ends lost 2 bases at V and 4 bases at J; junction bases unmatched: 5. Per germline, CDR1 LGHNA and CDR2 YSLEER. The CDR3 consists of 16 residues. CDR3 coding DNA: TGCGCCAGCAGCCAAAGTGGACTAGCGGGAGAATACGAGCAGTACTTC. It is translated as CASSQSGLAGEYEQYF.

This chain's CDR3 is CATSRDRVPNEKLFF. Here the CDR3 DNA reads TGTGCCACCAGCAGAGATCGAGTTCCTAATGAAAAACTGTTTTTT. The rearrangement uses TRBV15 and TRBJ1-4; D gene unclear. This CDR3 region has 15 residues. In germline, CDR1 is LNHNV, CDR2 YYDKDF (reference sequence). The V gene lost 0 bases and the J gene lost 3 bases, with 8 bases spanning the gap.

V gene TRBV2 combines with J gene TRBJ2-7, with D perhaps matching TRBD2 (7 bases). Germline V gene sequence: CDR1 SNHLY, CDR2 FYNNEI. Trimming shortened V by 2 bases and J by 7 bases, and 18 bases separated the two germline ends. The length of the CDR3 is 15 residues. For the CDR3, the DNA is TGTGCCAGCAGTGAATGGGGGGGCGCAGGTAAAGAGCAGTACTTC. This translates into CASSEWGGAGKEQYF.

This chain uses TRBV2 with TRBJ2-7, with D uncertain. Germline V lookup: CDR1 SNHLY, CDR2 FYNNEI. The CDR3 has 12 amino acids. Between the trimmed V and J ends, which lost 8 bases and 4 bases, there was a span of 12 bases. The CDR3: CASRPRNYEQYF. The CDR3 DNA sequence: TGTGCCAGCCGTCCCCGGAATTACGAGCAGTACTTC.

This clone was counted once. The chain has TRBV2 and TRBJ2-5; D is uncertain. Germline loops: CDR1 SNHLY, CDR2 FYNNEI. V lost 2 bases to trimming and J lost 4 bases, with 5 bases between them. The CDR3 runs to 12 residues. CDR3: CASSEQRETQYF. CDR3 nucleotide sequence: TGTGCCAGCAGTGAACAAAGAGAGACCCAGTACTTC.

As for this clone: The sample contains more than one DNA sequence encoding this CDR3. The chain combines TRBV9 with TRBJ1-1; D is unclear. V lost 3 bases and J 4 bases, leaving 10 bases between the germline ends. Germline CDR1 is SGDLS and CDR2 is YYNGEE. The CDR3 totals 13 residues. CDR3 in DNA: TGTGCCAGCAGCGCCGGGCCGGGCACTGAAGCTTTCTTT. Its translation is CASSAGPGTEAFF.

CDR3 region: CASTTVYSNQPQHF. The DNA for the CDR3 is TGTGCCAGTACGACCGTATATAGCAATCAGCCCCAGCATTTT. The V gene is TRBV28, the J gene TRBJ1-5; D call uncertain. The CDR3 spans 14 residues. Deletions cut 9 bases from V and 0 bases from J, with 12 bases between. Germline V gives CDR1 MDHEN, CDR2 SYDVKM.

V gene TRBV7-9 combines with J gene TRBJ2-1; D unresolved. Per the germline V gene, CDR1 is SEHNR and CDR2 is FQNEAQ (reference sequence). The V end was cut by 4 bases, the J end by 0 bases, with 10 bases between. The CDR3 totals 15 residues. The CDR3 here is CASSSRYASYNEQFF. The CDR3 DNA is TGTGCCAGCAGCTCTCGATATGCCTCCTACAATGAGCAGTTCTTC.

This clone appeared once. The V call is TRBV13, the J call TRBJ2-1, with D hard to call. The germline CDR1 and CDR2 sequences are PRHDT and FYEKMQ (reference sequence). The CDR3 is made up of 12 amino acids. V was trimmed by 6 bases and J by 15 bases, leaving 18 bases between them. The CDR3 nucleotides read TGTGCCAGCAGGTCCCTCCTAGAGAGGTTGTTCTTC. Translating it yields CASRSLLERLFF.

V and J are TRBV25-1 and TRBJ2-2; tentative D call: TRBD2 (5 bases). V was clipped by 3 bases and J by 8 bases, with 7 bases between them. CDR1 is MGHDK and CDR2 is SYGVNS in the germline V gene. The CDR3 sequence is 12 residues long. CDR3 DNA sequence: TGTGCCAGCAGTGATTGGAGGGGGGAGCTGTTTTTT. This translates into CASSDWRGELFF. The full variable domain, its missing parts supplied by reference TRBV25-1 and TRBJ2-2, is EADIYQTPRYLVIGTGKKITLECSQTMGHDKMYWYQQDPGMELHLIHYSYGVNSTEKGDLSSESTVSRIRTEHFPLTLESARPSHTSQYLCASSDWRGELFFGEGSRLTVL.

The rearrangement uses TRBV28 and TRBJ1-2, with 8 bases aligning to TRBD1. V was clipped by 3 bases and J by 4 bases; unmatched bases: 13. The CDR3 consists of 17 residues. Germline V gene lookup returns CDR1 MDHEN and CDR2 SYDVKM. CDR3 bases: TGTGCCAGCAGTTTGGCCCACTACAGGGGGGTAGTCTATGGCTACACCTTC. Translated, it gives CASSLAHYRGVVYGYTF.

V and J are TRBV19 and TRBJ1-1, with D perhaps matching TRBD1 (6 bases). Trimming took off 3 bases at V and 0 bases at J, with 14 bases between the two ends. The length of the CDR3 is 16 residues. Germline CDR1 reads LNHDA; CDR2 reads SQIVND (reference sequence). In nucleotides, the CDR3 is TGTGCCAGTAGTATCCATTGGACAGCCTTGAACACTGAAGCTTTCTTT. Translation gives CASSIHWTALNTEAFF.

This clone is a singleton in its sample. The rearrangement uses TRBV9 and TRBJ1-1; TRBD1 aligns across 7 bases. Germline V gene data show CDR1 as SGDLS and CDR2 as YYNGEE. The junction had 7 bases not matched to a gene; V was cut back by 0 bases and J by 2 bases. The CDR3 length is 16 residues. The CDR3 is CASSVGRGQLNTEAFF. CDR3 DNA: TGTGCCAGCAGCGTAGGAAGGGGACAGCTAAACACTGAAGCTTTCTTT.

V gene TRBV7-9 combines with J gene TRBJ2-7; 10 positions match TRBD2. CDR3 size: 15 residues. The J segment lost 2 bases and the V segment lost 5 bases, leaving 6 bases of the junction unmatched. Germline V gives CDR1 SEHNR, CDR2 FQNEAQ (reference sequence). This CDR3 is CASSVILAGPYEQYF. As DNA, the CDR3 is TGTGCCAGCAGCGTAATACTAGCGGGACCCTACGAGCAGTACTTC.

Comments on this clone: At the DNA level, this CDR3 is encoded by other sequences in the same sample as well. The chain recombines TRBV27 with TRBJ2-7; 8 bases map to TRBD1. Germline V gene sequence: CDR1 MNHEY, CDR2 SMNVEV (reference sequence). The CDR3 sequence is 14 residues long. Germline trimming cut 0 bases from V and 3 bases from J; bases unmatched to any gene: 1. Written as DNA, the CDR3 is TGTGCCAGCAGTTTATCGGGACAGGACTACGAGCAGTACTTC. This encodes CASSLSGQDYEQYF.

This chain uses TRBV28 with TRBJ2-7, with TRBD2 as a possible D gene (6 bases). The CDR3 is 15 residues long. V lost 2 bases and J lost 0, with 11 bases in between. The germline V gene has CDR1 MDHEN and CDR2 SYDVKM. The CDR3 bases are TGTGCCAGCAGTTTAGTAGCGACTAGCTCCTACGAGCAGTACTTC. Translating it yields CASSLVATSSYEQYF.

The gene calls are TRBV6-1 and TRBJ2-7; 7 bases fit TRBD1. Germline V gives CDR1 MNHNS, CDR2 SASEGT. The J segment lost 1 base and the V segment lost 8 bases, leaving 8 bases of the junction unmatched. The CDR3 loop spans 14 amino acids. The CDR3 reads CASASGTESYEQYF. In DNA form, the CDR3 reads TGTGCCAGCGCCTCCGGGACAGAGTCCTACGAGCAGTACTTC.

The chain's CDR3 is CASSVGTGGTQYF. Here the CDR3 DNA reads TGTGCCAGCAGCGTAGGGACAGGAGGGACGCAGTACTTC. V and J are TRBV9 and TRBJ2-7; possible D gene TRBD1, 7 bases. Germline CDR1 and CDR2: SGDLS and YYNGEE. The V and J ends lost 0 bases and 9 bases respectively, with 13 bases between them. The CDR3 is made up of 13 amino acids.

The V gene is TRBV4-3, the J gene TRBJ2-1, with TRBD2 matching over 14 bases. This CDR3 is 18 amino acids long. Losses at the gene ends were 4 bases for V and 7 bases for J; bases not matched to a gene: 12. The germline CDR1 and CDR2 sequences are LGHNA and YSLEER. The CDR3 DNA is TGCGCCAGCAGCCCGACGACTAGCGGGAGGGCCCTTCTGAATGAGCAGTTCTTC. This encodes CASSPTTSGRALLNEQFF.

The chain is built from TRBV5-5 and TRBJ2-1; 7 nucleotides match TRBD2. Germline V gene sequence: CDR1 SGHKS, CDR2 YYEKEE (reference sequence). The junction had 3 bases not matched to a gene; V was cut back by 1 base and J by 5 bases. The length of the CDR3 is 14 residues. CDR3 bases: TGTGCCAGCAGCTTGACGGGAGGTAACAATGAGCAGTTCTTC. Amino acids: CASSLTGGNNEQFF.

V is TRBV4-2 and J is TRBJ1-3; 11 bases match TRBD1. There are 17 residues in the CDR3. Per germline, CDR1 LGHNA and CDR2 YNFKEQ. J gave up 9 bases and V 8 bases, and 18 bases lay outside the gene matches. This CDR3 is CASSRDRGSLFGGTIYF. The CDR3 coding sequence is TGTGCCAGCTCTCGGGACAGGGGGTCTCTGTTTGGCGGCACCATATATTTT.

The gene calls are TRBV15 and TRBJ2-2; 9 bases align to TRBD1. The CDR3 length is 14 residues. CDR1 and CDR2 (germline): LNHNV, YYDKDF (reference sequence). V lost 10 bases, J lost 5 bases, and 8 bases stayed unmatched. The CDR3 reads CAITDRGRTGELFF. The CDR3 DNA follows: TGTGCCATCACGGACAGGGGAAGGACCGGGGAGCTGTTTTTT.

The chain uses TRBV6-5 and TRBJ1-1; D may be TRBD1 (6 bases). With 6 bases removed from V and 3 bases from J, the gap between germline ends came to 8 bases. CDR1 MNHEY and CDR2 SVGAGI come from the germline V gene. CDR3 length: 12 residues. CDR3 bases: TGTGCCAGCAGGAGGGGGGACACTGAAGCTTTCTTT. It yields the protein CASRRGDTEAFF.

The chain combines TRBV7-8 with TRBJ2-7, with no clear D. There are 15 residues in the CDR3. V shed 2 bases and J shed 2 bases, with 13 bases lying between them. Germline V CDR1 and CDR2: SGHVS, FQNEAQ. CDR3 in DNA: TGTGCCAGCAGCTTAAAAATAGGCGGCCCCTACGAGCAGTACTTC. As protein: CASSLKIGGPYEQYF.

The rearrangement links TRBV27 to TRBJ2-3; TRBD2 might be the D (6 bases). Trimming pared 4 bases from V and 2 bases from J, leaving 10 bases between. The CDR3 is 14 amino acids. The germline V gene encodes CDR1 MNHEY and CDR2 SMNVEV (reference sequence). The CDR3 loop reads CASSWAGPTDTQYF. The CDR3 nucleotides are TGTGCCAGCAGTTGGGCGGGACCCACAGATACGCAGTATTTT.

CDR3: CASSTIRTGRDTGELFF. The CDR3 DNA is TGTGCCAGTAGTACCATAAGGACAGGGAGGGACACCGGGGAGCTGTTTTTT. The genes are TRBV19 and TRBJ2-2; a weak D match, TRBD1 (8 bases). V gave up 4 bases and J gave up 3 bases, with 18 bases separating them. The V gene's germline CDR1 is LNHDA and CDR2 SQIVND (reference sequence). The length of the CDR3 is 17 residues.

The chain couples TRBV28 to TRBJ2-5, with 8 nucleotides matching TRBD2. In germline, CDR1 is MDHEN, CDR2 SYDVKM. The CDR3 extends over 16 amino acids. V lost 4 bases to trimming and J lost 5 bases; unmatched junction nucleotides: 12. CDR3 nucleotides: TGTGCCAGCAGTTCTTTAGGTAGCGGGACGGGGGAGACCCAGTACTTC. It codes for CASSSLGSGTGETQYF.

As to this clone: Other DNA sequences in the same sample also yield this CDR3. The chain recombines TRBV5-1 with TRBJ2-1; D is uncertain. This CDR3 is built from 12 residues. Germline V lookup: CDR1 SGHRS, CDR2 YFSETQ. V was shortened by 0 bases and J by 6 bases, with 4 bases between the two germline ends. The CDR3 region has the DNA TGCGCCAGCAGCTTGGCGGTCAATGAGCAGTTCTTC. It specifies CASSLAVNEQFF.

The rearrangement links TRBV27 to TRBJ2-1; 7 nucleotides line up with TRBD2. The CDR3 consists of 14 residues. Germline V CDR1 and CDR2: MNHEY, SMNVEV (reference sequence). With 4 bases clipped from V and 6 bases from J, the junction kept 6 bases outside the gene matches. CDR3 in DNA: TGTGCCAGCAGTTCAGCGGGATCTGGCAATGAGCAGTTCTTC. Amino acids: CASSSAGSGNEQFF.